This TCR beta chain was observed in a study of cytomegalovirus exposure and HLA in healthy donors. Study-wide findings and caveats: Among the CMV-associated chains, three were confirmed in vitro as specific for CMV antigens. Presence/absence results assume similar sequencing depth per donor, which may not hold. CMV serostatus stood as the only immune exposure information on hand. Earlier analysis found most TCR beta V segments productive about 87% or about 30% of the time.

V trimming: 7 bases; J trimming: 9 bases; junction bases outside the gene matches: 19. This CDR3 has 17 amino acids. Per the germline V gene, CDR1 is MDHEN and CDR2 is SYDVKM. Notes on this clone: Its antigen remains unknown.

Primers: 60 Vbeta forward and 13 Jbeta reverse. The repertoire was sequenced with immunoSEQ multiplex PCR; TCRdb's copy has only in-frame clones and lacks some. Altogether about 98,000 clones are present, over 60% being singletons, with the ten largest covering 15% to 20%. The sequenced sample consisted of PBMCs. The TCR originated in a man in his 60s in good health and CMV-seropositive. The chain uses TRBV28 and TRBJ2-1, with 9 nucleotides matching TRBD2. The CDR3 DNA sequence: TGTGCCAGCAATCTTTTAGGGGACGCGGGGGGGCTGGTTGAGCAGTTCTTC. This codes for CASNLLGDAGGLVEQFF. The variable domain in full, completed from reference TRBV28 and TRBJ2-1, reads DVKVTQSSRYLVKRTGEKVFLECVQDMDHENMFWYRQDPGLGLRLIYFSYDVKMKEKGDIPEGYSVSREKKERFSLILESASTNQTSMYLCASNLLGDAGGLVEQFFGPGTRLTVL.